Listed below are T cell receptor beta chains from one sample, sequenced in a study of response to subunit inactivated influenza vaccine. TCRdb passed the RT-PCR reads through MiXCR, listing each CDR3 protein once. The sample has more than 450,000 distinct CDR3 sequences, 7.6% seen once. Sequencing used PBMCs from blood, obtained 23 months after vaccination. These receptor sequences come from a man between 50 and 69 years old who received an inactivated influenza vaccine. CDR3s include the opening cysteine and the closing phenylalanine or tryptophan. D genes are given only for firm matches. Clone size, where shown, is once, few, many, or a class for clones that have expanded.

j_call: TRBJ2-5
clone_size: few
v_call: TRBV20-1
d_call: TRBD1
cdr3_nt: TGCAGTGCTTTTACCGGGACAGGGGGCCGAGTTCAGGGGAAGACCCAGTACTTC
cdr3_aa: CSAFTGTGGRVQGKTQYF

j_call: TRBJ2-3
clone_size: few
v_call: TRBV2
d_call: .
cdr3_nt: TGTGCCAGCAGTGGGGAAACCACAGATACGCAGTATTTT
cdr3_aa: CASSGETTDTQYF

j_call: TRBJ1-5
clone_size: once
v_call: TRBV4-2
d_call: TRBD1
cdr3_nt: TGTGCCAGCAGCCTGACAGGGGGTCCTACCCAGCCCCAGCATTTT
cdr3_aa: CASSLTGGPTQPQHF

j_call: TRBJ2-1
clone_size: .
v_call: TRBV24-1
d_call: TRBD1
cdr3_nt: TGTGCCACCAGTGAACCCGGGACAGGGAGGCACAATGAGCAGTTCTTC
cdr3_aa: CATSEPGTGRHNEQFF

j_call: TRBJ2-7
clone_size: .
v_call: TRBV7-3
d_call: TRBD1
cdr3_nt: TGTGCCAGCAGCTTAACGCACCTAAGCGACAGGGTAAGGTACGAGCAGTACTTC
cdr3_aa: CASSLTHLSDRVRYEQYF

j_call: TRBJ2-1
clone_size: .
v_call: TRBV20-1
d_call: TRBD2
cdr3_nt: TGCAGTGCTAGCAAGCGGGAGAACAATGAGCAGTTCTTC
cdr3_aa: CSASKRENNEQFF

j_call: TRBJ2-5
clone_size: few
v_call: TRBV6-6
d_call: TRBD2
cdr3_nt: TGTGCAAGCGGGAGAGAGACCCAGTACTTC
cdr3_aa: CASGRETQYF

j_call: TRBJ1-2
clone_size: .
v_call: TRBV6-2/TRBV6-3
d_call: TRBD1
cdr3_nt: TGTGCCACCGGGGACAGGAGGGATGGCTACACCTTC
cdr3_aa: CATGDRRDGYTF

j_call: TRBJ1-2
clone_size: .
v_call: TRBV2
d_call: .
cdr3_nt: TGTGCCAGCAGGGCCAACAGGGCTTCTAACTATGGCTACACCTTC
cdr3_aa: CASRANRASNYGYTF

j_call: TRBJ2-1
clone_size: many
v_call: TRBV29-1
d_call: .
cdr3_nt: TGCAGCGCCAGTGGGTATGAGCAGTTCTTC
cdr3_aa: CSASGYEQFF

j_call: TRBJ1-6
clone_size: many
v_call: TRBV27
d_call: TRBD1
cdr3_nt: TGTGCCAGCAGACCCACCGGGACAGGGTCCTCACCCCTCCACTTT
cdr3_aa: CASRPTGTGSSPLHF

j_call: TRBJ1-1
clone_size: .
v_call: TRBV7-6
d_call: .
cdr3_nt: TGTGCCAGCAGCATCCCGGGGGGAAGAGCTTTCTTT
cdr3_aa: CASSIPGGRAFF

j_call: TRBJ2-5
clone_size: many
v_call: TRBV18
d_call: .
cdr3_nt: TGTGCCAGCTCTACCAGGTACCAAGAGACCCAGTACTTC
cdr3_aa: CASSTRYQETQYF

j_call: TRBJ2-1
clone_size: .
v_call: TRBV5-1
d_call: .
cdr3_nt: TGCGCCAGCAGCTTACAGGGAGAGCTCTCCTACAATGAGCAGTTCTTC
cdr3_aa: CASSLQGELSYNEQFF

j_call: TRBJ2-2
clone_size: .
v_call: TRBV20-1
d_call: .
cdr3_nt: TGCAGTGCTAGTTCCGGGGGGAACACCGGGGAGCTGTTTTTT
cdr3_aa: CSASSGGNTGELFF

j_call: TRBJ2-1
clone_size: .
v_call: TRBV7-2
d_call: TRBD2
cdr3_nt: TGTGCCAGCAGCTTAGTAGGCGGGGGGGCCCCCAATGAGCAGTTCTTC
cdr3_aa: CASSLVGGGAPNEQFF

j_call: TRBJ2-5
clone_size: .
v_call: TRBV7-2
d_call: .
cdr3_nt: TGTGCCAGCAGCTTAGGCTATGGGCGAATGGAGACCCAGTACTTC
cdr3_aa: CASSLGYGRMETQYF

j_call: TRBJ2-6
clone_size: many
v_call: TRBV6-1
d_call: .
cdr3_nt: TGTGCCAGCAGGTCGCCTAACGGGGCCAACGTCCTGACTTTC
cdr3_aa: CASRSPNGANVLTF

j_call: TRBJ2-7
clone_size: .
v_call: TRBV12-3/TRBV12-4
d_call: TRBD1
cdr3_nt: TGTGCCAGCAGGACAGGGGCCATCCCCCACGAGCAGTACTTC
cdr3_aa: CASRTGAIPHEQYF

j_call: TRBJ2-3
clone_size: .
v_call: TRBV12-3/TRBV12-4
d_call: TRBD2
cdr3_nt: TGTGCCAGCAGTCCCCTAGCGGGGGGCCCCACAGATACGCAGTATTTT
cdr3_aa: CASSPLAGGPTDTQYF

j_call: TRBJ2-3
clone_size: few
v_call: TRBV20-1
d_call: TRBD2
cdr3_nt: TGCAGTGCGAGGAGGGCTAGCGGTCGTACAGATACGCAGTATTTT
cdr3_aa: CSARRASGRTDTQYF

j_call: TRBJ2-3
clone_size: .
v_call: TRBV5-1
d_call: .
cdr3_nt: TGCGCCAGCAGGGTGCAGCCTCGGGCAGATACGCAGTATTTT
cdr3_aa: CASRVQPRADTQYF

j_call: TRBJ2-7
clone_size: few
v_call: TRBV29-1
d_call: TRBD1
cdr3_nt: TGCAGCGTCCTAGGACAGGGTTTCTACGAGCAGTACTTC
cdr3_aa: CSVLGQGFYEQYF

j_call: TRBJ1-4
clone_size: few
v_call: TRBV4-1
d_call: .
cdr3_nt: TGCGCCAGCAGCCCATTCGGGGGATCAACTAATGAAAAACTGTTTTTT
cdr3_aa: CASSPFGGSTNEKLFF

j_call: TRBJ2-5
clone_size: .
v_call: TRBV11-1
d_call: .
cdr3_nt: TGTGCCAGCAGCCCTAGCCCCGGAACAGGGCCCAACCAAGAGACCCAGTACTTC
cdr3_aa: CASSPSPGTGPNQETQYF

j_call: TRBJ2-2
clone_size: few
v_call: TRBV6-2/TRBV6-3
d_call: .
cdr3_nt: TGTGCCAGCAGTTATTGGGGAAGAGCGAACACCGGGGAGCTGTTTTTT
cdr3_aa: CASSYWGRANTGELFF

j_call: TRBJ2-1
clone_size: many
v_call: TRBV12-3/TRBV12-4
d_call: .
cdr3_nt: TGTGCCAGCAGTTTAGGTACCAGGGAGCAGTTCTTC
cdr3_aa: CASSLGTREQFF

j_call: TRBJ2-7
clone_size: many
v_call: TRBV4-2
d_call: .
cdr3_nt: TGTGCCAGCAGCCAAGGACTAGGGGACTACGAGCAGTACTTC
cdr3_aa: CASSQGLGDYEQYF

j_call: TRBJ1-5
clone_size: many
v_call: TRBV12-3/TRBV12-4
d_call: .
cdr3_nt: TGTGCCAGCAGTCGTGGGGCAGGGAGTCAGCCCCAGCATTTT
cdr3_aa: CASSRGAGSQPQHF

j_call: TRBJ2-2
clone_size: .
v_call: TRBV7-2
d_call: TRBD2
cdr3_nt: TGTGCCAGCAGCTTTTGGGGGGGATCAAACACCGGGGAGCTGTTTTTT
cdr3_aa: CASSFWGGSNTGELFF

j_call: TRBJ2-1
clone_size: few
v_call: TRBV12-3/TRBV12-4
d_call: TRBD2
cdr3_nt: TGTGCCAGCAGTTTAGGGGCGGGAGGGCCGCGTAATGAGCAGTTCTTC
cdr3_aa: CASSLGAGGPRNEQFF

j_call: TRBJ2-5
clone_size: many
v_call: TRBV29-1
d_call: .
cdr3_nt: TGCAGCGTTGAAGAGCGGGAGACCCAGTACTTC
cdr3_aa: CSVEERETQYF

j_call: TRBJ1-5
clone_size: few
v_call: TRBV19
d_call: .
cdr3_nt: TGTGCCAGTAGTGGGGTCACGGGGCGTAATCAGCCCCAGCATTTT
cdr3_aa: CASSGVTGRNQPQHF

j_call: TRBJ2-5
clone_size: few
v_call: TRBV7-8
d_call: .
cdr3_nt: TGTGCCAGCAGCGTAGGAAGGGGACCGCAAGAGACCCAGTACTTC
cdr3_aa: CASSVGRGPQETQYF

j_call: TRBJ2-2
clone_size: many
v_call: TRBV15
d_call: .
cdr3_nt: TGTGCCACCAGCAAACGAGAGTCGAACACCGGGGAGCTGTTTTTT
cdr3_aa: CATSKRESNTGELFF

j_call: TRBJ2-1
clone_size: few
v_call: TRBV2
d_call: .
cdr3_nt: TGTGCCAGCGGGGACGGGGTTCGAAACAATGAGCAGTTCTTC
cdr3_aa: CASGDGVRNNEQFF

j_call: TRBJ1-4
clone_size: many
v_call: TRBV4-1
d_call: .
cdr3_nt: TGCGCCAGCAGCCAAGAGGGGGCAGGCGAAAAACTGTTTTTT
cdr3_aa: CASSQEGAGEKLFF

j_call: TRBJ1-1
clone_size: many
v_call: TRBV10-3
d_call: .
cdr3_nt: TGTGCCATCAGTAAAGAACCGACAGTGAACACTGAAGCTTTCTTT
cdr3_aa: CAISKEPTVNTEAFF

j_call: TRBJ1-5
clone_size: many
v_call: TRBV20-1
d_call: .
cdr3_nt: TGCAGTGCTAGGCCGTATTCAACTAGCAATCAGCCCCAGCATTTT
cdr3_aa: CSARPYSTSNQPQHF

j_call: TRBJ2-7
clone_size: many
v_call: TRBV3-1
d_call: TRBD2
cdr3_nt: TGTGCCAGCAGCCAAGCTAGCGGGAACCCTTACGAGCAGTACTTC
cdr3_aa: CASSQASGNPYEQYF

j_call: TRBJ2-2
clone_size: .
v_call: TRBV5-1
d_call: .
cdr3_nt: TGCGCCAGCAGCTTGAGAAGCTCCCCGGTCACCGGGGAGCTGTTTTTT
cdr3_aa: CASSLRSSPVTGELFF

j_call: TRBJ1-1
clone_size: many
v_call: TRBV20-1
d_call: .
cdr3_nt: TGCAGTGCCGACTTGAACACTGAAGCTTTCTTT
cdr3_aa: CSADLNTEAFF

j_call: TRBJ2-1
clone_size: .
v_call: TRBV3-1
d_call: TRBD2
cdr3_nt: TGTGCCAGCAGCCTTCGGACTAGCGGGGTCAATGAGCAGTTCTTC
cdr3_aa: CASSLRTSGVNEQFF

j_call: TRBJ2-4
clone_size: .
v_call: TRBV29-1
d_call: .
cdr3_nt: TGCAGCATGACAGTGGCCAAAAACATTCAGTACTTC
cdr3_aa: CSMTVAKNIQYF

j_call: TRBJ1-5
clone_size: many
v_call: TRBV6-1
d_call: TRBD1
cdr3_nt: TGTGCCAGCCGAGGACAGGGGGCCGGGGCCAATCAGCCCCAGCATTTT
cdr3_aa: CASRGQGAGANQPQHF

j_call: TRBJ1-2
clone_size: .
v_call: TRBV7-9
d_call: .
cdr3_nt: TGTGCCAGCAGCACAGCTACCTATGGCTACACCTTC
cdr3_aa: CASSTATYGYTF

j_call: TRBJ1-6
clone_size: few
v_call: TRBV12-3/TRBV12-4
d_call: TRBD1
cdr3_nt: TGTGCCAGCAGTTCAGGGACAGGGGATTTTTCACCCCTCCACTTT
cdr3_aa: CASSSGTGDFSPLHF

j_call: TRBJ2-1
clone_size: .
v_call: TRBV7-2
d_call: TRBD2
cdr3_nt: TGTGCCAGCAGCTTTGGCGGGGGGGCGAGGAATGAGCAGTTCTTC
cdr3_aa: CASSFGGGARNEQFF